This T cell receptor (beta chain) was sequenced for a study of patients and donors after allogeneic stem cell transplantation. V was trimmed by 2 bases and J by 2 bases, leaving 13 bases between them. The CDR3 runs to 15 residues. Germline assignment: CDR1 MNHEY and CDR2 SMNVEV (reference sequence). MiXCR, applied by TCRdb to the RT-PCR reads, yields one record per CDR3 protein. The profile covers 920,000 or so distinct CDR3 sequences, with roughly 18% appearing a single time and around 6% taken by the ten largest. The chain carries TRBV27 and TRBJ2-7, with TRBD2 as a possible D gene (6 bases). This TCR was sampled from a human donor who was either an allogeneic HSCT recipient or a stem cell or donor lymphocyte infusion donor (not recorded which). It is not recorded whose cells these are; they may come from a transplant donor. The sample consisted of blood, either unsorted or a sorted T cell fraction (not recorded which). CDR3 bases: TGTGCCAGCAGTTTAGTCGGGGAGGCTCCCTACGAGCAGTACTTC. Translating gives CASSLVGEAPYEQYF.